Below, one T cell receptor beta chain is given with its context. This entry belongs to a study of cytomegalovirus exposure and HLA in healthy donors. 60 Vbeta and 13 Jbeta primers were used in PCR. Profiled with immunoSEQ multiplex PCR; TCRdb holds only in-frame clones, not every one. The repertoire includes some 150,000 clones, roughly 9.6% of them detected once, and 6% to 7.5% sits in the top ten. CDR1 and CDR2 (germline): SGHDT, YYEEEE. The CDR3 is made up of 13 amino acids. Between the trimmed V and J ends, which lost 0 bases and 9 bases, there was a span of 12 bases. The sequenced sample was PBMCs. The chain carries TRBV5-6 and TRBJ2-5, with a weak D call TRBD2 (6 bases). The TCR comes from a woman aged 40 to 49 in good health and CMV-seropositive. The CDR3 sequence: CASSLVGGAAQYF. The DNA for the CDR3 is TGTGCCAGCAGCTTGGTCGGAGGGGCCGCCCAGTACTTC.